This T cell receptor (beta chain) was profiled in a study of blood T cell repertoires in COVID-19. Across the whole study: The United States, Italy and Spain supplied acute and convalescent COVID-19 samples.

Germline CDR1 and CDR2: MNHEY and SVGAGI. The CDR3 length is 14 residues. V lost 6 bases and J 3 bases, leaving 12 bases between the germline ends. Profiled with immunoSEQ multiplex PCR; TCRdb holds only in-frame clones, not every one. This sample has about 330,000 clones, with 70% to 90% found just once. The sample comprised peripheral blood. The J gene is TRBJ1-5, the V gene TRBV6-5; weak D call: TRBD1 (5 bases). The sequence derives from a woman between 50 and 59 years old with active or convalescent COVID-19. The CDR3 DNA sequence: TGTGCCAGCAGGAAGGGGCGGCTCAATCAGCCCCAGCATTTT. Amino acid sequence: CASRKGRLNQPQHF.